Below are 13 T cell receptor beta chains sequenced from a single sample in a study of T cell responses to AZD1222 COVID-19 vaccine. Clones were sequenced by immunoSEQ multiplex PCR, and TCRdb holds only the in-frame ones, with some missing. The profile shows 70,000 to 90,000 clones, roughly nine tenths of them singletons. The input for sequencing was peripheral blood, taken on day 0 of AZD1222 vaccination. The source is an adult in good health.

V gene TRBV3-1 (or the pseudogene TRBV3-2) combines with J gene TRBJ1-3; maybe TRBD1 (5 bases). Germline CDR1 reads LGHDT; CDR2 reads YNNKEL (reference sequence). This CDR3 region has 16 residues. Deletions cut 4 bases from V and 0 bases from J, with 13 bases between. CDR3 sequence: CASSPFGRGSGNTIYF. CDR3 coding DNA: TGTGCCAGCAGCCCCTTCGGGAGGGGCTCTGGAAACACCATATATTTT.

Note on this clone: The junction departs from germline at one end; a sequencing error may be responsible. Written as DNA, the CDR3 is TGCGCCAGCAGCCAAGAAGGGCACCCCAACTACGGCTACACCTTC. This translates into CASSQEGHPNYGYTF. The chain is built from TRBV4-3 and TRBJ1-2; no clear D. This CDR3 has 15 amino acids. In germline, CDR1 is LGHNA, CDR2 YSLEER.

The gene calls are TRBV4-2 and TRBJ2-2; D not resolved. The CDR3 is 17 amino acids. Germline CDR1 is LGHNA and CDR2 is YNFKEQ. The ends were cut back, 2 bases at V and 0 bases at J, with 13 bases in the middle. The CDR3 coding sequence is TGTGCCAGCAGCCAACTCATGATCTATTCGAACACCGGGGAGCTGTTTTTT. This translates into CASSQLMIYSNTGELFF.

The chain uses TRBV2 and TRBJ2-2, with D perhaps given as TRBD1 or TRBD2 (5 bases each). The germline V gene encodes CDR1 SNHLY and CDR2 FYNNEI. V lost 8 bases, J lost 4 bases, and 17 bases lay in between. The CDR3 totals 15 residues. The CDR3 bases are TGTGCCAGCCTCACTGGGGGAGCCGGCACCGGGGAGCTGTTTTTT. Protein sequence: CASLTGGAGTGELFF.

The chain couples TRBV27 to TRBJ1-1, with no clear D. Trimming pared 3 bases from V and 0 bases from J, leaving 17 bases between. The CDR3 is 17 amino acids. CDR1 MNHEY and CDR2 SMNVEV come from the germline V gene (reference sequence). Here the CDR3 reads CASSFQRVDHMNTEAFF. The CDR3, as DNA: TGTGCCAGCAGTTTCCAAAGGGTAGACCACATGAACACTGAAGCTTTCTTT.

The V gene is TRBV18, the J gene TRBJ1-2; 9 bases fit TRBD1. Germline V lookup: CDR1 KGHSH, CDR2 LQKENI. The CDR3 covers 13 residues. With V trimmed by 4 bases and J by 6 bases, 3 bases remained unmatched. CDR3 sequence: CASSQGQGDGYTF. DNA of the CDR3: TGTGCCAGCTCACAGGGACAGGGCGATGGCTACACCTTC.

The rearrangement links TRBV28 to TRBJ1-2; no clear D. V lost 6 bases and J 2 bases, leaving 7 bases between the germline ends. CDR1 MDHEN and CDR2 SYDVKM come from the germline V gene. The CDR3 length is 12 residues. The CDR3 protein is CASSLTNYGYTF. In DNA form, the CDR3 reads TGTGCCAGCAGCCTCACAAACTATGGCTACACCTTC.

V and J are TRBV7-8 and TRBJ1-2; tentatively, D is TRBD1 (5 bases). From germline, CDR1 is SGHVS and CDR2 FQNEAQ. Trimming cost V 4 bases and J 4 bases, with 19 bases left between them. CDR3 length equals 16 residues. As DNA, the CDR3 is TGTGCCAGCAGCTCGGGGGGTGGCCCAGTTATCTATGGCTACACCTTC. Protein sequence: CASSSGGGPVIYGYTF. The whole variable domain, filled in from reference TRBV7-8 and TRBJ1-2, reads GAGVSQSPRYKVAKRGQDVALRCDPISGHVSLFWYQQALGQGPEFLTYFQNEAQLDKSGLPSDRFFAERPEGSVSTLKIQRTQQEDSAVYLCASSSGGGPVIYGYTFGSGTRLTVV.

Here the CDR3 DNA reads TGCGCCAGCAGCTTGGGGACAGGGCTTTTGACTGAAGCTTTCTTT. This codes for CASSLGTGLLTEAFF. V usage is TRBV5-1 and J usage is TRBJ1-1; 8 bases align to TRBD1. The CDR3 covers 15 residues. Trimming removed 0 bases from V and 5 bases from J; junction bases left unmatched: 6. Germline V gene lookup returns CDR1 SGHRS and CDR2 YFSETQ. The full variable domain, its missing parts supplied by reference TRBV5-1 and TRBJ1-1, is KAGVTQTPRYLIKTRGQQVTLSCSPISGHRSVSWYQQTPGQGLQFLFEYFSETQRNKGNFPGRFSGRQFSNSRSEMNVSTLELGDSALYLCASSLGTGLLTEAFFGQGTRLTVV.

This chain joins TRBV11-2 and TRBJ1-1; D is perhaps TRBD1 (6 bases). Trimming removed 5 bases from V and 0 bases from J, with 16 bases in between. Germline V gene sequence: CDR1 SGHAT, CDR2 FQNNGV. The CDR3 is made up of 16 amino acids. The CDR3 sequence is CASSLNSGHLNTEAFF. CDR3 bases: TGTGCCAGCAGCCTAAATTCGGGACACCTGAACACTGAAGCTTTCTTT.

This chain links TRBV7-2 with TRBJ2-1, with TRBD1 matching over 12 bases. Germline values: CDR1 SGHTA, CDR2 FQGNSA. With V trimmed by 5 bases and J by 9 bases, 5 bases remained unmatched. The CDR3 sequence is 14 residues long. CDR3 in DNA: TGTGCCAGCAGCACCGGGACAGGGGGCGGTGAGCAGTTCTTC. This translates into CASSTGTGGGEQFF.

The chain combines TRBV28 with TRBJ1-4; D gene unclear. Looked up from germline, CDR1 is MDHEN and CDR2 is SYDVKM. The CDR3 has 17 residues. V lost 5 bases to trimming and J lost 7 bases, with 23 bases between them. The DNA for the CDR3 is TGTGCCAGCAGTCCGACTGCCCCACATTTATTCAGTGAAAAACTGTTTTTT. Its translation is CASSPTAPHLFSEKLFF.

This clone was recorded only once. The chain carries TRBV5-4 and TRBJ2-2, with 7 bases lining up with TRBD2. CDR1 and CDR2 (germline): SGHNT, YYREEE (reference sequence). Trimming removed 4 bases from V and 2 bases from J; junction bases left unmatched: 8. The CDR3 is 16 residues long. The CDR3, as DNA: TGTGCCAGCAGCCCCGCCGGCGGGGGAAACACCGGGGAGCTGTTTTTT. Its translation is CASSPAGGGNTGELFF.